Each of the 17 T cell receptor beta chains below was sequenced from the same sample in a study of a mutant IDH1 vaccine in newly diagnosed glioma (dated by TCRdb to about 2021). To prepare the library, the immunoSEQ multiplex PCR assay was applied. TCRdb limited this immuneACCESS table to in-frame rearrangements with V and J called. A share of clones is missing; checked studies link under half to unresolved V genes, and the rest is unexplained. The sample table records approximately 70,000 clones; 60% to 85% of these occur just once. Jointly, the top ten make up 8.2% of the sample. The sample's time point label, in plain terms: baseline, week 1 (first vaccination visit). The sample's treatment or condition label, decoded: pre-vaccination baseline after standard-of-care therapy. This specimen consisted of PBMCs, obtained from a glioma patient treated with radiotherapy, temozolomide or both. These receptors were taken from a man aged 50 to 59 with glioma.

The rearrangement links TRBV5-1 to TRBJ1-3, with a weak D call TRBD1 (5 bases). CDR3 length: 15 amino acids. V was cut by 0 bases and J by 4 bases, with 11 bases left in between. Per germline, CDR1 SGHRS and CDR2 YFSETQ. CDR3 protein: CASSLASGDGNTIYF. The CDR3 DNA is TGCGCCAGCAGCTTGGCATCTGGGGACGGAAACACCATATATTTT.

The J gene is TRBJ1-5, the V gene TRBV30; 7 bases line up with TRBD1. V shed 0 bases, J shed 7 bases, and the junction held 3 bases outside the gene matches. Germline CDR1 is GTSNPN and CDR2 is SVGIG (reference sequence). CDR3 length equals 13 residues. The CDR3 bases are TGTGCCTGGAGTGTAACAGGGGACCAGCCCCAGCATTTT. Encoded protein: CAWSVTGDQPQHF.

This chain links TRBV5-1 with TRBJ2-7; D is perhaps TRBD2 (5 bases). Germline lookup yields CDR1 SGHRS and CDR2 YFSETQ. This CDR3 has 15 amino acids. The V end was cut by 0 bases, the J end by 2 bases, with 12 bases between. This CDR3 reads CASSLGGTGTYEQYF. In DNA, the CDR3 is TGCGCCAGCAGCTTGGGAGGCACGGGAACCTACGAGCAGTACTTC.

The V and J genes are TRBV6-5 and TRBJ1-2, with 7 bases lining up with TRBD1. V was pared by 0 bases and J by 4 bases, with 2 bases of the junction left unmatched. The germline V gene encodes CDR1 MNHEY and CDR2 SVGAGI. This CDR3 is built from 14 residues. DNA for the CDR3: TGTGCCAGCAGTTACTCCGGGACAGCCTATGGCTACACCTTC. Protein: CASSYSGTAYGYTF.

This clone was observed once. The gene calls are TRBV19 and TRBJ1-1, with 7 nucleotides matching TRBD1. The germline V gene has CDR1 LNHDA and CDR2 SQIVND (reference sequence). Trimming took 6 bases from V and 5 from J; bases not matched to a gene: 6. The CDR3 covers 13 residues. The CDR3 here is CASRDQGETEAFF. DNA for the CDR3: TGTGCCAGTAGAGATCAGGGGGAAACTGAAGCTTTCTTT.

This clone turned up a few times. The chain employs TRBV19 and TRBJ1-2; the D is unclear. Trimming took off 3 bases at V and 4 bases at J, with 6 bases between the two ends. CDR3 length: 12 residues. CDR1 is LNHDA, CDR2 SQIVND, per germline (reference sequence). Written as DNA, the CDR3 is TGTGCCAGTAGTATCTCTGGCTATGGCTACACCTTC. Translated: CASSISGYGYTF.

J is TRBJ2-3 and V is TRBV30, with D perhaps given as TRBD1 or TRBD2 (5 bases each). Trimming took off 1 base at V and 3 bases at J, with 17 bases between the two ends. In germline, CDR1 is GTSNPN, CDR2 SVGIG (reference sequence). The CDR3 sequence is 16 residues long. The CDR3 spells CAWSAKGLGTTDTQYF. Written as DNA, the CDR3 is TGTGCCTGGAGTGCTAAGGGGCTTGGGACGACAGATACGCAGTATTTT.

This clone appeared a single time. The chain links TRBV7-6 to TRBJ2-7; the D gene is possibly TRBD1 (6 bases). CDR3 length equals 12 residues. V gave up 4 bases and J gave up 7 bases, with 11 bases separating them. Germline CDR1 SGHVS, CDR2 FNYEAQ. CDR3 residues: CASSSDSVEQYF. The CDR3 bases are TGTGCCAGCAGCTCGGACAGTGTGGAGCAGTACTTC.

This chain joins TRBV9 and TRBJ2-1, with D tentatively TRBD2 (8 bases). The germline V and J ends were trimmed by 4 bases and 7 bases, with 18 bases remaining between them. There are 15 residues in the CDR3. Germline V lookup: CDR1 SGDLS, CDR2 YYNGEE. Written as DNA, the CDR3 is TGTGCCAGCAGCTCGGGGGGGGGCAGGGGGAATGAGCAGTTCTTC. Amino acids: CASSSGGGRGNEQFF.

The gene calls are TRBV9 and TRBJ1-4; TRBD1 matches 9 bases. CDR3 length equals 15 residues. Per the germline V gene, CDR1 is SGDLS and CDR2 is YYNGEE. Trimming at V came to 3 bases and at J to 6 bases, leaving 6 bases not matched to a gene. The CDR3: CASSARDRADEKLFF. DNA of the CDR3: TGTGCCAGCAGCGCGCGGGACAGGGCGGATGAAAAACTGTTTTTT.

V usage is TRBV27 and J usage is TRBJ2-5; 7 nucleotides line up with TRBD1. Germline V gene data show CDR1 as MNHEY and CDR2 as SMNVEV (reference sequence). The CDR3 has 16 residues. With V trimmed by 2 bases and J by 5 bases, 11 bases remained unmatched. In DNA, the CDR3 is TGTGCCAGCAGTTTAGAGGGGGCGTCTAAGCTCGAGACCCAGTACTTC. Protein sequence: CASSLEGASKLETQYF.

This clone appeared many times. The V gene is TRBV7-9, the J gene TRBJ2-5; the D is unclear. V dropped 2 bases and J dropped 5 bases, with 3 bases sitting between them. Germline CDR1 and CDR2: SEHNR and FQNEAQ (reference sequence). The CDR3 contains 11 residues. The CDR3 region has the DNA TGTGCCAGCAGCTTAAAGGAGACCCAGTACTTC. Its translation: CASSLKETQYF.

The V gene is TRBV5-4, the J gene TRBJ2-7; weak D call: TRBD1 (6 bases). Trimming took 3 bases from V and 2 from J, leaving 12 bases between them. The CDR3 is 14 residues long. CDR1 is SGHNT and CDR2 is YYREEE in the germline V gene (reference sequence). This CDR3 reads CASSSETGAYEQYF. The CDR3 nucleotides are TGTGCCAGCAGCTCGGAGACAGGAGCCTACGAGCAGTACTTC. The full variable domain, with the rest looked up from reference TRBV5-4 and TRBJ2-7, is ETGVTQSPTHLIKTRGQQVTLRCSSQSGHNTVSWYQQALGQGPQFIFQYYREEENGRGNFPPRFSGLQFPNYSSELNVNALELDDSALYLCASSSETGAYEQYFGPGTRLTVT.

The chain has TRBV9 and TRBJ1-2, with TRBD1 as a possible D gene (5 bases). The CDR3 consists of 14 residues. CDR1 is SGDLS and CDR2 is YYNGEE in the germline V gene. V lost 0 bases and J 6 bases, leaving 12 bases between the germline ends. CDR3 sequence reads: CASSVGVGVDGYTF. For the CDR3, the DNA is TGTGCCAGCAGCGTAGGGGTGGGGGTTGATGGCTACACCTTC.

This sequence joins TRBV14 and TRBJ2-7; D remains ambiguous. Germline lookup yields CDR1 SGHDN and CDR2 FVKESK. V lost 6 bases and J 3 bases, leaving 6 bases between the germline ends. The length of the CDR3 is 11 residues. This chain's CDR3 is CASSRNYEQYF. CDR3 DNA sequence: TGTGCCAGCAGTCGGAACTACGAGCAGTACTTC.

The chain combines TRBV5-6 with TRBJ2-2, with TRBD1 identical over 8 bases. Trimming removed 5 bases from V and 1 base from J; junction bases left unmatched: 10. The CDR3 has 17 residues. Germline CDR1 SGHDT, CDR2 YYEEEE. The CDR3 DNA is TGTGCCAGCAGGCCCAGACAGGGGATGGGGAACACCGGGGAGCTGTTTTTT. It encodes CASRPRQGMGNTGELFF.

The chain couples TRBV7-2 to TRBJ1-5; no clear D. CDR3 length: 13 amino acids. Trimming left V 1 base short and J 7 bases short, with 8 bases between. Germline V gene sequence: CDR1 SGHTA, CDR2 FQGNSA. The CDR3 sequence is CASSLDGQQPQHF. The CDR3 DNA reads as TGTGCCAGCAGCTTAGACGGTCAGCAGCCCCAGCATTTT.